This TCR beta chain was retrieved from a study of Ad26.COV2.S vaccination and SARS-CoV-2 variants (dated by TCRdb to 2020 to 2022). With respect to the entire study: Donors in the vaccine arm were drawn from COV1001, a multicentre, randomized, double-blind, placebo-controlled phase I-IIa trial testing Ad26.COV2.S in healthy adults. Ad26.COV2.S was administered intramuscularly at 5 x 10^10 or 1 x 10^11 viral particles, either as a single shot or as two shots given 56 days apart. Sequencing of the TCRbeta repertoire served to evaluate the specificity and breadth of SARS-CoV-2-reactive T cell receptors following Ad26.COV2.S vaccination. Trial participants were randomized into five groups of five: low-dose or high-dose Ad26.COV2.S given once or twice, or placebo on both occasions. The TCR-sequenced set comprised about 32 samples: 19 Ad26.COV2.S vaccine recipients, 5 placebo recipients and 8 SARS-CoV-2 convalescent individuals. Throughout the experiments and outcome assessment, investigators stayed blinded to trial group allocation. Results the study describes overall, beyond this receptor: After vaccination, spike-specific CD8+ and CD4+ T cell responses were reported to show substantial breadth. According to the authors, total T cell responses may have been underestimated by the TCR breadth and depth analyses. Ad26.COV2.S recipients had higher spike-specific TCR breadth than placebo recipients (P = 0.0014). Non-spike TCR breadth was comparable between vaccine and placebo recipients, consistent with the vaccine containing only spike. The study was not powered to compare responses between vaccine doses or regimens.

The immunoSEQ Assay was the method used to sequence TCRbeta CDR3 regions. After extraction, genomic DNA underwent amplification by bias-controlled multiplex PCR, followed by high-throughput sequencing. The published analysis was carried out like this. To quantify the absolute abundance of each unique TCRbeta CDR3 region, sequences were collapsed and filtered. T cell fraction was estimated by normalizing TCRbeta template counts to usable DNA, with usable DNA measured through amplification of reference genes found in all nucleated cells. Repertoire TCRs were annotated as SARS-CoV-2-specific by exact matching of V gene, CDR3 amino acid sequence and J gene to a known reactive TCR set. MIRA supplied the reference SARS-CoV-2 TCR set, which was filtered for enrichment in COVID-19-positive ImmuneCODE repertoires so that public or cross-reactive TCRs were removed. Drawing on the MIRA antigens, annotated TCRs were analysed further at the level of specific ORF or position within ORF. Breadth was defined as the number of annotated unique rearrangements divided by the total number of unique productive rearrangements, and depth was defined as the summed frequency of the annotated unique rearrangements. Two-sided Wilcoxon rank-sum tests were used to compare TCR breadth between groups. TCRdb obtained this table from immuneACCESS and retained in-frame rearrangements with V and J assigned. These tables miss some clones; where compared with another copy, unresolved V genes account for less than half of the shortfall, and the remainder is unexplained. The DNA was the basis for D and trimming; V, J and clone size are from that table. The sample table shows about 370,000 clones, and less than 90% are seen once. Jointly, the top ten make up more than 3% of the sample.

V loses 3 bases at its end and J loses 4 bases; junction bases beyond the gene matches: 11. Taken from the germline V gene, the CDR1 and CDR2 loops are SGHDT and YYEEEE. Measured from the cysteine to the phenylalanine, the CDR3 is 17 residues long. CDR3 DNA only is kept here, 51 bases in frame from base 1. To note about this clone: The target of this receptor is not known. Base-call qualities are not available, and no considerably larger clone is one nucleotide away.

Sample treatment or condition, as interpreted from the label and publication: roughly 18 received Ad26.COV2.S at low or high dose, single or two shots; about 5 received placebo; per-sample allocation not given. For vaccine and placebo recipients, repertoires were sequenced using samples collected on day 63 after the first injection. Between 29 July and 7 August 2020, Cohort 1b enrolled fewer than 30 adults aged 18-55 years at one site in Boston, USA. Ad26.COV2.S consisted of a replication-incompetent adenovirus type 26 vector by which a prefusion-stabilized SARS-CoV-2 spike protein from the original Wuhan strain was expressed.

The input for sequencing was peripheral blood, taken in a trial of Ad26.COV2.S vaccine versus placebo. The clonotype was recovered from a person aged 18-60 years who received the Ad26.COV2.S COVID-19 vaccine or a placebo. Here the chain combines TRBV5-6 and TRBJ1-3, with 9 middle bases fitting TRBD1. The CDR3 region: CASSSLPDRGDGNTIYF. The nucleotide sequence is given as TGTGCCAGCAGCTCCCTGCCGGACAGGGGAGACGGAAACACCATATATTTT.